This TCR beta chain was found in a study of CD8 T cells in ankylosing spondylitis. TCRdb independently ran MiXCR on the 5' RACE reads; one entry per CDR3 protein. The sample shows fewer than 400,000 distinct CDR3 sequences, 14% to 15% of them seen only once. The CDR3 length is 15 residues. Trimming left V 0 bases short and J 2 bases short, with 10 bases between. There are many counts of this clonotype. The rearrangement links TRBV12-3 or TRBV12-4 to TRBJ1-2; D gene unclear. The sequencing sample was made of blood, either unsorted or a sorted T cell fraction (not recorded which). This receptor was obtained from a male donor with ankylosing spondylitis or in good health (not recorded which). This chain's CDR3 is CASSLADPGNYGYTF. In nucleotides, the CDR3 is TGTGCCAGCAGTTTAGCGGACCCGGGGAACTATGGCTACACCTTC.